This entry is about one TCR beta chain. Its antigen is not known. Other DNA sequences in this sample translate to the same CDR3. This sample was taken from a study of cytomegalovirus exposure and HLA in healthy donors. Regarding the study as a whole: It was 164 TCR beta chains that were listed as cytomegalovirus-associated.

With 2 bases clipped from V and 0 bases from J, the junction kept 0 bases outside the gene matches. The germline gives CDR1 SGHRS, CDR2 YFSETQ. The CDR3 extends over 16 amino acids. In the PCR, 60 Vbeta and 13 Jbeta primers were used. Clones were read by immunoSEQ multiplex PCR, and TCRdb kept only the in-frame ones, dropping some. The sample consists of 140,000 or so clones, roughly 80% of them appearing once. This TCR derives from a man in his forties in good health and CMV-seronegative. The sequencing sample was made of PBMCs. The chain employs TRBV5-1 and TRBJ2-2; 11 nucleotides match TRBD2. The CDR3 is CASSLLAGANTGELFF. The CDR3 DNA reads as TGCGCCAGCAGCTTACTAGCGGGGGCGAACACCGGGGAGCTGTTTTTT. Using reference TRBV5-1 and TRBJ2-2 for the parts outside the CDR3, the full variable domain is KAGVTQTPRYLIKTRGQQVTLSCSPISGHRSVSWYQQTPGQGLQFLFEYFSETQRNKGNFPGRFSGRQFSNSRSEMNVSTLELGDSALYLCASSLLAGANTGELFFGEGSRLTVL.